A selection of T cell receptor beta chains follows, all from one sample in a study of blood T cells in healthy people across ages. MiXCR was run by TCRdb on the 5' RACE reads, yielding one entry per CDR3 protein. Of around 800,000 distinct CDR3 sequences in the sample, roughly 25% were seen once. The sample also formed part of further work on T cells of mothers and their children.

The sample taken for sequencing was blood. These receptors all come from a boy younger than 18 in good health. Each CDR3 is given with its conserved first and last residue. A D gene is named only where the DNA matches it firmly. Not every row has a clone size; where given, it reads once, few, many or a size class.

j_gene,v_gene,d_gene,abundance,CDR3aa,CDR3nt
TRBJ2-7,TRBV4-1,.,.,CASSQVASAAYEQYF,TGCGCCAGCAGCCAAGTTGCTAGCGCTGCCTACGAGCAGTACTTC
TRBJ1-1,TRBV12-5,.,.,CASGTGGRTEAFF,TGTGCTAGTGGTACCGGGGGTCGCACTGAAGCTTTCTTT
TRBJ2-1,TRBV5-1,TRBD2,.,CASSLPGTSGGNEQFF,TGCGCCAGCAGCTTGCCCGGGACTAGCGGGGGGAATGAGCAGTTCTTC
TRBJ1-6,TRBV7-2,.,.,CASSFARTEVEVPPPYSPLHF,TGTGCCAGCAGCTTCGCACGGACAGAGGTGGAGGTCCCCCCTCCTTATTCACCCCTCCACTTT
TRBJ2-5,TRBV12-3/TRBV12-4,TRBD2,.,CVSSLGPAGGPLGFF,TGTGTCAGCAGTTTGGGACCAGCGGGGGGTCCTCTAGGGTTCTTC
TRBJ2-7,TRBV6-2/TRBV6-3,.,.,CASSYSQGRRSSYEQYF,TGTGCCAGCAGTTACTCTCAGGGCCGTAGGAGCTCCTACGAGCAGTACTTC
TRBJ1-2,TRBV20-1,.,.,CSARTVTPHYGYTF,TGCAGTGCTAGAACTGTGACTCCCCACTATGGCTACACCTTC
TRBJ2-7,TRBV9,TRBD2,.,CASSAAGASGDEQYF,TGTGCCAGCAGCGCCGCCGGGGCTAGCGGGGACGAGCAGTACTTC
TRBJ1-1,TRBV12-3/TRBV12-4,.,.,CASRDGGAEAFF,TGTGCCAGCAGGGATGGGGGGGCTGAAGCTTTCTTT
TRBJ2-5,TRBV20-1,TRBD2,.,CSAPGGLAGDQETQYF,TGCAGTGCCCCCGGGGGACTAGCGGGGGACCAAGAGACCCAGTACTTC
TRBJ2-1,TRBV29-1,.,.,CSVEDRDTIEQFF,TGCAGCGTTGAAGATCGGGACACTATCGAGCAGTTCTTC
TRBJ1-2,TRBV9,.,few,CASSPGPENYGYTF,TGTGCCAGCAGCCCCGGTCCGGAAAACTATGGCTACACCTTC
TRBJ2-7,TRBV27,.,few,CASSAGALGYEQYF,TGTGCCAGCAGCGCGGGGGCTTTGGGGTACGAGCAGTACTTC
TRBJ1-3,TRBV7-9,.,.,CASSPRWLGNTIYF,TGTGCCAGCAGCCCCCGATGGCTAGGAAACACCATATATTTT
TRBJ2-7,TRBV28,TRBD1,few,CASTQWGTGGGEQYF,TGTGCCAGCACTCAATGGGGGACAGGGGGTGGCGAGCAGTACTTC
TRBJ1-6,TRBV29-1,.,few,CSVLGEAYNSPLHF,TGCAGCGTTTTGGGGGAAGCCTATAATTCACCCCTCCACTTT
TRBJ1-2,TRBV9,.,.,CASSVRPGGGHYGYTF,TGTGCCAGCAGCGTACGACCTGGAGGGGGACACTATGGCTACACCTTC
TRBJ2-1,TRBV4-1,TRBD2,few,CASSQDRRWSTSGRYNEQFF,TGCGCCAGCAGCCAAGACCGACGTTGGTCGACTAGCGGGCGCTACAATGAGCAGTTCTTC
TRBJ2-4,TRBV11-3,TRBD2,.,CASSLGGGGDIQYF,TGTGCCAGCAGCTTAGGGGGTGGGGGGGACATTCAGTACTTC
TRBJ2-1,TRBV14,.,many,CASSRGSSYNEQFF,TGTGCCAGCAGCCGGGGGAGCTCCTACAATGAGCAGTTCTTC
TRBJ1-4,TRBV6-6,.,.,CASSYSLVGIVREKLFF,TGTGCCAGCAGTTACTCGTTGGTAGGGATCGTTAGGGAAAAACTGTTTTTT
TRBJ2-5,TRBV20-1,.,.,CSAPRGRETQYF,TGCAGTGCTCCGCGAGGGCGGGAGACCCAGTACTTC
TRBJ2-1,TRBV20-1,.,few,CSAGPGRNNEQFF,TGCAGTGCTGGGCCGGGACGGAACAATGAGCAGTTCTTC
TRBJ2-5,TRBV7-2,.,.,CASSSRALQETQYF,TGTGCCAGCAGCTCAAGGGCCCTTCAAGAGACCCAGTACTTC
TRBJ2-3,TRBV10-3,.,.,CAIRDLEDTQYF,TGTGCCATCAGGGACCTCGAGGATACGCAGTATTTT
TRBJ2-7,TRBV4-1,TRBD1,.,CASSQRQGVYEQYF,TGCGCCAGCAGCCAACGACAGGGTGTCTACGAGCAGTACTTC
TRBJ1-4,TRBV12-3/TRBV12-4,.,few,CASSFSQDTPTNEKLFF,TGTGCCAGCAGTTTTTCCCAGGACACTCCAACTAATGAAAAACTGTTTTTT
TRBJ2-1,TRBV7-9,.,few,CASSPQRGALDNEQFF,TGTGCCAGCAGCCCTCAAAGGGGGGCTCTGGACAATGAGCAGTTCTTC
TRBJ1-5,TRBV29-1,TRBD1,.,CSVATGQNQPQHF,TGCAGCGTTGCGACAGGGCAGAATCAGCCCCAGCATTTT
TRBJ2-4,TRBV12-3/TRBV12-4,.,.,CASSFTENIQYF,TGTGCCAGCAGTTTCACTGAGAACATTCAGTACTTC
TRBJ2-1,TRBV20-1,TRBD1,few,CSAPDRGVYNEQFF,TGCAGTGCCCCTGACAGGGGGGTCTACAATGAGCAGTTCTTC
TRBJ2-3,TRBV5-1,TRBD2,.,CASSPGGLRFITDTQYF,TGCGCCAGCAGCCCGGGGGGACTCCGCTTCATCACAGATACGCAGTATTTT
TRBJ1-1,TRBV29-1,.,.,CSVDKAGLNTEAFF,TGCAGCGTTGATAAGGCAGGATTGAACACTGAAGCTTTCTTT
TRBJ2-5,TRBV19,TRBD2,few,CASSLSGGRQETQYF,TGTGCCAGTAGCCTTAGCGGGGGAAGACAAGAGACCCAGTACTTC
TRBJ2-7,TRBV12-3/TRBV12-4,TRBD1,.,CASSLRSDRSYEQYF,TGTGCCAGCAGTTTAAGGTCGGACAGGAGCTACGAGCAGTACTTC